Presented here are 4 T cell receptor beta chains from one specimen sequenced in a study of beta chain features in type 1 diabetes. Expressed TCRB transcripts were sequenced, since all the RNA that had been isolated was reverse transcribed. Clones were sequenced by immunoSEQ multiplex PCR, and TCRdb holds only the in-frame ones, with some missing. Altogether 900,000 or so clones are present, about a sixth being singletons, with the ten largest covering 0.023%. Sequencing input: naive CD4+ T cells from blood. These receptors originate from a woman between 18 and 30 years old in good health.

The gene calls are TRBV29-1 and TRBJ1-2; D possibly corresponds to TRBD1 (5 bases). Germline V gives CDR1 SQVTM, CDR2 ANQGSEA. This CDR3 spans 12 amino acids. V was cut by 4 bases and J by 8 bases, with 14 bases left in between. The CDR3 sequence: CSVVVQGLGYTF. CDR3 nucleotides: TGCAGCGTTGTTGTGCAGGGTTTGGGCTACACCTTC.

This clone occurred a few times. The chain joins TRBV5-4 to TRBJ1-2; D remains unclear. The CDR3 is 14 amino acids. Germline CDR1 is SGHNT and CDR2 is YYREEE (reference sequence). V dropped 2 bases and J dropped 8 bases, with 16 bases sitting between them. CDR3 in amino acids: CASSFPGGIGGYTF. CDR3 coding DNA: TGTGCCAGCAGCTTTCCCGGCGGCATCGGAGGCTACACCTTC.

This clone was seen more than once but under ten times. The chain uses TRBV5-4 and TRBJ2-1; 10 nucleotides agree with TRBD2. After removal of 7 bases from V and 6 bases from J, the junction contained 10 bases not matched to a gene. The germline V gene has CDR1 SGHNT and CDR2 YYREEE (reference sequence). The CDR3 sequence is 15 residues long. The DNA of the CDR3 is TGTGCCAGCGGGATAGCGGGAGGCCGCGGCAATGAGCAGTTCTTC. It yields the protein CASGIAGGRGNEQFF.

This sequence joins TRBV9 and TRBJ2-1; no clear D gene. CDR3 length: 14 amino acids. With 1 base removed from V and 6 bases from J, the gap between germline ends came to 11 bases. From germline, CDR1 is SGDLS and CDR2 YYNGEE. In DNA form, the CDR3 reads TGTGCCAGCAGCGTACACCAAAAGATCAATGAGCAGTTCTTC. It yields the protein CASSVHQKINEQFF.